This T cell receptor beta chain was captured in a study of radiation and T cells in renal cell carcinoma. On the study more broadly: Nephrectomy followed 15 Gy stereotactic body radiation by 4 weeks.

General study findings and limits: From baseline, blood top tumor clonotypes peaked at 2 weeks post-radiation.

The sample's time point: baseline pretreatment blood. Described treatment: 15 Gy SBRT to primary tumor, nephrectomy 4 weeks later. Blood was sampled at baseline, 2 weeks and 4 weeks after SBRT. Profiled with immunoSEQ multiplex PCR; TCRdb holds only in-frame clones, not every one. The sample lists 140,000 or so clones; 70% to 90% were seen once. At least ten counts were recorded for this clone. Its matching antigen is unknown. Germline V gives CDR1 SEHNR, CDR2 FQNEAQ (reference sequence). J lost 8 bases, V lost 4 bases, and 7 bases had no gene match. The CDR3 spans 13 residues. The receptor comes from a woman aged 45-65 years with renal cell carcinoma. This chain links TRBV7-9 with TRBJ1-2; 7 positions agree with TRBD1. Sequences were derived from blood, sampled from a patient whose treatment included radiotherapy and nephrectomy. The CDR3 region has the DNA TGTGCCAGCAGCTCCACAGGGGCAGGGGGCTACACCTTC. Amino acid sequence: CASSSTGAGGYTF.